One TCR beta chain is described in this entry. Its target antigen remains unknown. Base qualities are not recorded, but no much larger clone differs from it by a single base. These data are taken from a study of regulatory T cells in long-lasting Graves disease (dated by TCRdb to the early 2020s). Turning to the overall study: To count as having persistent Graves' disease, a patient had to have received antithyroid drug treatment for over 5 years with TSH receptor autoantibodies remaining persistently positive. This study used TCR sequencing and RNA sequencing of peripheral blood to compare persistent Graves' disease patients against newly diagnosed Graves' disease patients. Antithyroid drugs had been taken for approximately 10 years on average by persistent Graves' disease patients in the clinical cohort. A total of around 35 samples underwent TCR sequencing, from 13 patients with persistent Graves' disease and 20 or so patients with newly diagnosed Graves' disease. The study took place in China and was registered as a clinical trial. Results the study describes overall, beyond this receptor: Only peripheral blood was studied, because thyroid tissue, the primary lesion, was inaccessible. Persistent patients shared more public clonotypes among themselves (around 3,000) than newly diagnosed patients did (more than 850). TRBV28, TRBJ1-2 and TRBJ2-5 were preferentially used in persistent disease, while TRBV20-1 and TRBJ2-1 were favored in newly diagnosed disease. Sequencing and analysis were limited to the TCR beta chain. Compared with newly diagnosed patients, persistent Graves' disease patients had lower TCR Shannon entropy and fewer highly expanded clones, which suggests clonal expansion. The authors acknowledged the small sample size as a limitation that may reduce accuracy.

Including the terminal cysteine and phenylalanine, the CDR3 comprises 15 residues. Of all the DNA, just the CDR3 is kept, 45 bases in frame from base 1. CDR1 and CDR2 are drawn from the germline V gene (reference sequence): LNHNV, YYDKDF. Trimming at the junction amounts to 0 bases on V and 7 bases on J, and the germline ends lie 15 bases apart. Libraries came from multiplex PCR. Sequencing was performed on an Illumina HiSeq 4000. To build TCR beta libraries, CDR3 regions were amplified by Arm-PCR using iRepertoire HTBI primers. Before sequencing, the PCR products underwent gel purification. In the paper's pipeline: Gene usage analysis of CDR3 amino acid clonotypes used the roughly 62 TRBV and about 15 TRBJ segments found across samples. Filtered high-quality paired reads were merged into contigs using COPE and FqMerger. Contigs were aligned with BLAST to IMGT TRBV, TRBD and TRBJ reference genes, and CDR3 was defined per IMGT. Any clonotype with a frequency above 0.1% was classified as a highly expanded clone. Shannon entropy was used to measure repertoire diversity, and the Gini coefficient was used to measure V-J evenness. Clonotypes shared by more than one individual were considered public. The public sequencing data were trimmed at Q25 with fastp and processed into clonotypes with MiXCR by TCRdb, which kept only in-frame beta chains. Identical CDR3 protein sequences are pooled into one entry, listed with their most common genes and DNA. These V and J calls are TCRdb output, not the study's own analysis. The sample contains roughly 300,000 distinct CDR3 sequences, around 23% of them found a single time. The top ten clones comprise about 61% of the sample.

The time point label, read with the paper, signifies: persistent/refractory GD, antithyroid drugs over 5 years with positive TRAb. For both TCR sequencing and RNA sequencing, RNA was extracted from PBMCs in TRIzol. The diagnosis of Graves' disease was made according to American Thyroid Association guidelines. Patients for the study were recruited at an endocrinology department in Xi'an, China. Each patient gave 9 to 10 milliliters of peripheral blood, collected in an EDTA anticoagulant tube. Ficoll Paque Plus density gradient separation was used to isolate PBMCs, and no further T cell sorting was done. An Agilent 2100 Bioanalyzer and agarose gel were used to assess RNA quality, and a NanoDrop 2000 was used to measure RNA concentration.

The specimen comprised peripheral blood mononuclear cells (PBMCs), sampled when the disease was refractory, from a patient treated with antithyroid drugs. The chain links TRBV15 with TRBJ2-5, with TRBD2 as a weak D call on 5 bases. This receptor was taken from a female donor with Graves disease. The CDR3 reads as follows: CATSRDNSDVGTQYF. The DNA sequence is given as TGTGCCACCAGCAGAGATAATAGCGACGTGGGGACCCAGTACTTC.